This is a list of T cell receptor beta chains from one sample in a study of spatial heterogeneity in lung cancer. TCRdb itself ran the 5' RACE reads through MiXCR, one entry per CDR3 protein. The sample shows approximately 100,000 distinct CDR3 sequences, approximately 19% of them seen only once. The specimen comprised PBMCs, sampled at follow-up. The source of these receptors is a male donor with early-stage non-small cell lung cancer. CDR3s include the opening cysteine and the closing phenylalanine or tryptophan. Each record gives: D gene, J gene, V gene, clone size, CDR3 DNA, CDR3 protein. A D gene is named only where the DNA matches it firmly. The listing skips clone size in some rows; elsewhere it reads once, few, many or a size class.

NA TRBJ2-7 TRBV7-2 NA TGTGCCAGCAGCGGGGGGTCGAGCGAGCAGTACTTC CASSGGSSEQYF
NA TRBJ1-5 TRBV6-1 few TGTGCCAGCAGTGAGGCATCGGGACCCCAGCATTTT CASSEASGPQHF
NA TRBJ2-7 TRBV3-1 few TGTGCCAGCAGTTTGACATGGAACGAGCAGTACTTC CASSLTWNEQYF
NA TRBJ2-3 TRBV20-1 few TGCAGTGCTAGGGGCATAACCACAGATACGCAGTATTTT CSARGITTDTQYF
TRBD1 TRBJ2-1 TRBV29-1 NA TGCAGCTCTTCGGACAGGGTGGGCAATGAGCAGTTCTTC CSSSDRVGNEQFF
NA TRBJ1-1 TRBV7-6 many TGTGCCAGCGCATTCGGGGTAACAACTGAAGCTTTCTTT CASAFGVTTEAFF
NA TRBJ2-3 TRBV10-3 NA TGTGCCATCAAGGAGCAAGGAGGGGATACAGATACGCAGTATTTT CAIKEQGGDTDTQYF
NA TRBJ2-6 TRBV11-2 few TGTGCCAGCAGCTTAGCGGGGACGGCCTCTGGGGCCAACGTCCTGACTTTC CASSLAGTASGANVLTF
NA TRBJ1-1 TRBV3-1 many TGTGCCAGCAGCCAAGGTCAGGCCCCAATGAACACTGAAGCTTTCTTT CASSQGQAPMNTEAFF
NA TRBJ2-1 TRBV20-1 NA TGCAGTGCTAGACCCCTCCTTGGGGGAACCTCCTACAATGAGCAGTTCTTC CSARPLLGGTSYNEQFF
NA TRBJ1-1 TRBV2 NA TGTGCCAGCAGTGGTGGCACTGAAGCTTTCTTT CASSGGTEAFF
TRBD1 TRBJ1-4 TRBV20-1 NA TGCAGTGCTAGAGATCAGGGGGGGGACGAAAAACTGTTTTTT CSARDQGGDEKLFF
NA TRBJ2-3 TRBV6-1 many TGTGCCAGCAGTGGGAGTGGAAGCCGTTCAGATACGCAGTATTTT CASSGSGSRSDTQYF
NA TRBJ1-1 TRBV7-9 NA TGTGCCAGCAGCCCGAATCAGGTTTTT CASSPNQVF
TRBD1 TRBJ2-1 TRBV3-1 once TGTGCCAGCAGCCAACTGGGACAGATGCCCTACAATGAGCAGTTCTTC CASSQLGQMPYNEQFF
NA TRBJ1-1 TRBV24-1 many TGTGCCACCAGACAGGGTCCGGGCACTGAAGCTTTCTTT CATRQGPGTEAFF
TRBD1 TRBJ2-5 TRBV29-1 many TGCAGCGTTGAAGTGGGACAGGGGCTGACCCAGTACTTC CSVEVGQGLTQYF
TRBD2 TRBJ2-1 TRBV9 many TGCGCCAGCAGCGCAAGCGGGAGCTCCTACAATGAGCAGTTCTTC CASSASGSSYNEQFF
NA TRBJ1-6 TRBV5-1 few TGCGCCAGCAGCTTGGAGTCAGGGGCATATTCACCCCTCCACTTT CASSLESGAYSPLHF
TRBD1 TRBJ2-1 TRBV5-1 NA TGCGCCAGCAGCTTTTCAGGGGGAGAGTACAATGAGCAGTTCTTC CASSFSGGEYNEQFF
NA TRBJ1-5 TRBV24-1 NA TGTGCCACCAGTGATGGAGGGGGTGCTGGGAATCAGCCCCAGCATTTT CATSDGGGAGNQPQHF
NA TRBJ2-3 TRBV5-1 NA TGCGCCAGCAGCCTACGGCTAGCCGTAGATGCAGATACGCAGTATTTT CASSLRLAVDADTQYF
TRBD1 TRBJ1-5 TRBV6-1 few TGTGCCAGCAGTGCGACAGGGCTCGGTCAGCCCCAGCATTTT CASSATGLGQPQHF
NA TRBJ1-1 TRBV3-1 NA TGTGCCAGCAGCCAGTCGGATCGCGGAGCTTTCTTT CASSQSDRGAFF
TRBD1 TRBJ1-2 TRBV11-2 many TGTGCCAGCAGCTTCTCCCCCTCGACAGGGGGGCATGGCTACACCTTC CASSFSPSTGGHGYTF
NA TRBJ2-3 TRBV10-1 NA TGCGCCAGCAGTGAGGCCCCGGGGGTCACAGATACGCAGTATTTT CASSEAPGVTDTQYF
NA TRBJ2-7 TRBV29-1 many TGCAGCGTTCGGGCAGGGAGCTCCTACGAGCAGTACTTC CSVRAGSSYEQYF
TRBD2 TRBJ2-7 TRBV4-2 NA TGTGCCAGCAGCCAAGGTTTGTTAGCGGGAGAGTTAGGCGAGCAGTACTTC CASSQGLLAGELGEQYF
NA TRBJ2-7 TRBV2 few TGTGCCAGCAGTGAAGAGGGGAGTCCGGCCTACGAGCAGTACTTC CASSEEGSPAYEQYF
TRBD1 TRBJ2-1 TRBV20-1 many TGCAGTGCTAGACAAGTGGGACAGGGTAATGAGCAGTTCTTC CSARQVGQGNEQFF
TRBD2 TRBJ2-1 TRBV7-3 NA TGTGCCAGCAGCATTAGCGGGAGGGCCAATGAGCAGTTCTTC CASSISGRANEQFF
NA TRBJ1-2 TRBV7-2 few TGTGCCAGCAGCCCCCCCGGCGTCTATGGCTACACCTTC CASSPPGVYGYTF
NA TRBJ2-3 TRBV15 NA TGTGCCACCAGCTTAAGGACAGGCACAGATACGCAGTATTTT CATSLRTGTDTQYF
NA TRBJ1-1 TRBV7-2 NA TGTGCCAGCAGCTTACTCGGGATTGGCACTGAAGCTTTCTTT CASSLLGIGTEAFF
NA TRBJ2-3 TRBV10-1 few TGCGCCAGCAGTGAGGCCTACACAGATACGCAGTATTTT CASSEAYTDTQYF
TRBD1 TRBJ2-7 TRBV7-8 few TGTGCCAGCAGCTTAGACCGGACAGGGGTTTACGAGCAGTACTTC CASSLDRTGVYEQYF
NA TRBJ1-6 TRBV29-1 NA TGCAGTGTTGCAAGGGACACCAATTCACCCCTCCACTTT CSVARDTNSPLHF
NA TRBJ2-7 TRBV6-2/TRBV6-3 many TGTGCCAGCCTCCCGGGGGCGGCATCCTACGAGCAGTACTTC CASLPGAASYEQYF
TRBD1 TRBJ2-5 TRBV20-1 NA TGCAGTGCTAGAGGGACAGGGAAAGAGACCCAGTACTTC CSARGTGKETQYF
TRBD2 TRBJ2-1 TRBV20-1 few TGCAGTGCAACGACCGGGACTAGCGTTGGCAATGAGCAGTTCTTC CSATTGTSVGNEQFF
TRBD1 TRBJ1-1 TRBV20-1 few TGCAGTGCTAGCCAGACAGGGATCACTGAAGCTTTCTTT CSASQTGITEAFF
TRBD2 TRBJ2-5 TRBV5-4 NA TGTGCCAGCAGCGGGGGAGCTAGCGGGGGAACTCAAGAGACCCAGTACTTC CASSGGASGGTQETQYF
NA TRBJ2-7 TRBV28 few TGTGCCAGCAGTTTGCAGGGGGGCCCAGACTACGAGCAGTACTTC CASSLQGGPDYEQYF
TRBD2 TRBJ2-5 TRBV7-2 NA TGTGCCAGCAGGCCTCCGGGGGGGGAGACCCAGTACTTC CASRPPGGETQYF
TRBD2 TRBJ2-5 TRBV2 NA TGTGCCAGCACCGGCGGGAGCCGAATAGGGACCCAGTACTTC CASTGGSRIGTQYF
NA TRBJ1-6 TRBV27 few TGTGCCAGCAGTTTATTTTTAGGGGGGGCGAATTCACCCCTCCACTTT CASSLFLGGANSPLHF
TRBD1 TRBJ2-5 TRBV4-1 many TGCGCCAGCAGCCAAGAAGGGCAGGGGGAAGAGACCCAGTACTTC CASSQEGQGEETQYF
TRBD2 TRBJ2-3 TRBV9 NA TGTGCCAGCAGCGCAAGGACTAGCGGGAGTCGCACAGATACGCAGTATTTT CASSARTSGSRTDTQYF
NA TRBJ2-5 TRBV5-5 NA TGTGCCAGCAGCTGGCGAATGGAGACCCAGTACTTC CASSWRMETQYF
NA TRBJ2-1 TRBV15 NA TGTGCCACCAGCAGGGCCGGGACCCCGCCCGGGTTCTTC CATSRAGTPPGFF
NA TRBJ1-3 TRBV18 once TGTGCCAGCTCCCCCCCGACAGGTACAGTCTCTGGAAACACCATATATTTT CASSPPTGTVSGNTIYF
NA TRBJ1-5 TRBV11-2 NA TGTGCCAGCAGCTTAGTAGGTGGGGTCAATCAGCCCCAGCATTTT CASSLVGGVNQPQHF
NA TRBJ1-1 TRBV28 few TGTGCCAGCAGTTTAAGTAATTGGAACACTGAAGCTTTCTTT CASSLSNWNTEAFF